These T cell receptor beta chains were read from a single sample in a study of T cell repertoires in cytomegalovirus infection. What these receptors recognize is not known. TCRdb reprocessed the reads via MiXCR and lists one record per CDR3 protein. The sample contains 50,000 or so distinct CDR3 sequences, around a fifth of which appear only once. The sequenced sample was CD8+ T cells from cultured PBMCs, obtained from culture after CMV antigen stimulation. The receptors derive from a human donor in good health (CMV status not recorded). Some clones in this sample may be carry-over from other donors' samples. CDR3s include the opening cysteine and the closing phenylalanine or tryptophan. Each record gives: clone size, V gene, J gene, D gene, CDR3 protein, CDR3 DNA. The D gene is left open where the match is weak. Part of the rows lack a size; the others show once, few, many or a class for expanded clones.

clone size: NA
V gene: TRBV10-3
J gene: TRBJ2-1
D gene: TRBD2
CDR3 protein: CAISAPSGPYNEQFF
CDR3 DNA: TGTGCCATCAGTGCCCCTAGCGGTCCCTACAATGAGCAGTTCTTC

clone size: NA
V gene: TRBV7-6
J gene: TRBJ2-7
D gene: TRBD2
CDR3 protein: CASSLGFSGTYEQYF
CDR3 DNA: TGTGCCAGCAGCTTAGGATTTAGCGGGACCTACGAGCAGTACTTC

clone size: few
V gene: TRBV27
J gene: TRBJ1-2
D gene: TRBD1
CDR3 protein: CASSLGQGAPNGYTF
CDR3 DNA: TGTGCCAGCAGTTTAGGACAGGGGGCCCCCAATGGCTACACCTTC

clone size: few
V gene: TRBV7-6
J gene: TRBJ2-1
D gene: NA
CDR3 protein: CASSPKAGNEQFF
CDR3 DNA: TGTGCCAGCAGCCCAAAGGCCGGGAATGAGCAGTTCTTC

clone size: few
V gene: TRBV18
J gene: TRBJ2-5
D gene: NA
CDR3 protein: CASSPAEETQYF
CDR3 DNA: TGTGCCAGCTCACCAGCAGAAGAGACCCAGTACTTC

clone size: few
V gene: TRBV12-3/TRBV12-4
J gene: TRBJ1-2
D gene: NA
CDR3 protein: CASSLSRGSSGYTF
CDR3 DNA: TGTGCCAGCAGTTTGTCTCGGGGGAGCTCTGGCTACACCTTC

clone size: NA
V gene: TRBV27
J gene: TRBJ2-3
D gene: NA
CDR3 protein: CASRPWEGLRGDTQYF
CDR3 DNA: TGTGCCAGCAGGCCGTGGGAGGGCCTAAGGGGGGATACGCAGTATTTT

clone size: NA
V gene: TRBV20-1
J gene: TRBJ1-2
D gene: NA
CDR3 protein: CSALDSVNYGYTF
CDR3 DNA: TGCAGTGCCCTGGACAGCGTCAACTATGGCTACACCTTC

clone size: NA
V gene: TRBV19
J gene: TRBJ2-1
D gene: TRBD2
CDR3 protein: CASSLSSGVYNEQFF
CDR3 DNA: TGTGCCAGTAGTTTGTCTAGCGGGGTTTACAATGAGCAGTTCTTC

clone size: NA
V gene: TRBV12-3/TRBV12-4
J gene: TRBJ2-7
D gene: NA
CDR3 protein: CASSFSRGDEQYF
CDR3 DNA: TGTGCCAGCAGTTTCAGCCGCGGGGATGAGCAGTACTTC

clone size: NA
V gene: TRBV7-3
J gene: TRBJ2-3
D gene: TRBD2
CDR3 protein: CASSHDPSGRTDTQYF
CDR3 DNA: TGTGCCAGCAGCCATGACCCTAGCGGTCGCACAGATACGCAGTATTTT

clone size: few
V gene: TRBV7-9
J gene: TRBJ1-2
D gene: TRBD1
CDR3 protein: CASSLGRGQGLSNYGYTF
CDR3 DNA: TGTGCCAGCAGCCTCGGCCGGGGACAGGGGCTATCTAACTATGGCTACACCTTC

clone size: many
V gene: TRBV2
J gene: TRBJ2-1
D gene: NA
CDR3 protein: CASSPQGFNEQFF
CDR3 DNA: TGTGCCAGCAGTCCCCAGGGCTTCAATGAGCAGTTCTTC

clone size: few
V gene: TRBV4-3
J gene: TRBJ1-1
D gene: NA
CDR3 protein: CASSHSPTVGEAFF
CDR3 DNA: TGCGCCAGCAGCCATTCCCCGACCGTCGGGGAAGCTTTCTTT

clone size: NA
V gene: TRBV4-1
J gene: TRBJ1-3
D gene: NA
CDR3 protein: CASSQQGFGNTIYF
CDR3 DNA: TGCGCCAGCAGCCAACAGGGGTTTGGAAACACCATATATTTT

clone size: few
V gene: TRBV7-2
J gene: TRBJ2-5
D gene: TRBD2
CDR3 protein: CASSSGGLAVETQYF
CDR3 DNA: TGTGCCAGCAGCTCGGGGGGACTAGCGGTGGAGACCCAGTACTTC

clone size: NA
V gene: TRBV19
J gene: TRBJ2-1
D gene: NA
CDR3 protein: CASSIGLFYNEQFF
CDR3 DNA: TGTGCCAGTAGTATCGGGCTATTTTACAATGAGCAGTTCTTC

clone size: NA
V gene: TRBV19
J gene: TRBJ1-1
D gene: NA
CDR3 protein: CASSIGQNTEAFF
CDR3 DNA: TGTGCCAGTAGTATAGGGCAGAACACTGAAGCTTTCTTT

clone size: few
V gene: TRBV20-1
J gene: TRBJ2-5
D gene: NA
CDR3 protein: CSAPREAGRHQETQYF
CDR3 DNA: TGCAGTGCTCCCAGGGAGGCAGGGCGGCACCAAGAGACCCAGTACTTC

clone size: NA
V gene: TRBV12-3/TRBV12-4
J gene: TRBJ2-5
D gene: TRBD2
CDR3 protein: CASSNLPGGGETQYF
CDR3 DNA: TGTGCCAGCAGTAATCTCCCGGGGGGGGGAGAGACCCAGTACTTC

clone size: NA
V gene: TRBV4-3
J gene: TRBJ1-4
D gene: NA
CDR3 protein: CASSQEDRPYEKLFF
CDR3 DNA: TGCGCCAGCAGCCAAGAAGACAGGCCCTATGAAAAACTGTTTTTT

clone size: few
V gene: TRBV12-3/TRBV12-4
J gene: TRBJ1-5
D gene: NA
CDR3 protein: CASSYRGNQPQHF
CDR3 DNA: TGTGCCAGCAGTTACAGGGGCAATCAGCCCCAGCATTTT

clone size: few
V gene: TRBV7-9
J gene: TRBJ1-4
D gene: TRBD1
CDR3 protein: CASSSEGAGEMNVDEKLFF
CDR3 DNA: TGTGCCAGCAGCTCGGAGGGGGCAGGGGAGATGAACGTGGATGAAAAACTGTTTTTT

clone size: NA
V gene: TRBV12-5
J gene: TRBJ2-6
D gene: TRBD1
CDR3 protein: CASGNTGAGANVLTF
CDR3 DNA: TGTGCTAGTGGCAATACAGGGGCTGGGGCCAACGTCCTGACTTTC